This TCR beta chain stems from a study of T cell responses to AZD1222 COVID-19 vaccine. Study-level findings and limits: With dominance at 160-218 and 743-854, vaccine-associated CD4 TCRs spanned spike.

In the case of this clone: The antigen is not known.

The CDR3 runs to 14 residues. CDR1 and CDR2 from the germline V gene are SGHRS and YFSETQ. V trimming: 4 bases; J trimming: 5 bases; junction bases outside the gene matches: 5. The table came from immunoSEQ multiplex PCR; TCRdb's copy has only in-frame clones and leaves some out. The table records some 280,000 clones, about 94% of them present only once. The chain recombines TRBV5-1 with TRBJ2-3, with 9 bases lining up with TRBD1. This TCR was sampled from an adult who received the AZD1222 COVID-19 vaccine. Here the sequenced sample was peripheral blood, taken 28 days after the second AZD1222 dose. CDR3 DNA: TGCGCCAGCAGCCCCGGGACAGGGAAAGATACGCAGTATTTT. Translation gives CASSPGTGKDTQYF.